Listed here are 10 T cell receptor beta chains from one sample, sequenced in a study of Ad26.COV2.S vaccination and SARS-CoV-2 variants. TCRdb keeps only in-frame clones here, not all; method: immunoSEQ multiplex PCR. The table includes about 370,000 clones, 75% to 90% detected once. Treatment here: some 19 received Ad26.COV2.S at low or high dose, single or two shots; five or six received placebo; per-sample allocation not given. Vaccine and placebo recipients were sampled on day 63 after the first injection. The sample consisted of peripheral blood, taken in a trial of Ad26.COV2.S vaccine versus placebo. These receptors were obtained from a person between 18 and 65 years old who received the Ad26.COV2.S COVID-19 vaccine or a placebo.

The chain has TRBV6-1 and TRBJ1-4; D remains unclear. The CDR3 consists of 13 residues. The germline V gene encodes CDR1 MNHNS and CDR2 SASEGT. V was shortened by 0 bases and J by 6 bases, with 5 bases between the two germline ends. CDR3 coding DNA: TGTGCCAGCAGTGAAGCACCGGATGAAAAACTGTTTTTT. Residues: CASSEAPDEKLFF.

The chain joins TRBV13 to TRBJ1-2; D call uncertain. V gave up 0 bases and J gave up 8 bases, with 10 bases separating them. Germline V gives CDR1 PRHDT, CDR2 FYEKMQ (reference sequence). The CDR3 is made up of 13 amino acids. The CDR3 nucleotides read TGTGCCAGCAGCTTAGGGGGAGGGAAAGGCTACACCTTC. This encodes CASSLGGGKGYTF.

This clone was seen once. The chain joins TRBV6-5 to TRBJ2-2; D is unclear. This CDR3 region has 13 residues. The V and J ends lost 3 bases and 2 bases respectively, with 4 bases between them. The germline gives CDR1 MNHEY, CDR2 SVGAGI. In DNA, the CDR3 is TGTGCCAGCAGTTATATCAACACCGGGGAGCTGTTTTTT. Its protein is CASSYINTGELFF.

This clone appeared a single time. CDR3 DNA sequence: TGCAGTGCGAGTAACAGGGGTAGCAATTCACCCCTCCACTTT. It specifies CSASNRGSNSPLHF. The chain joins TRBV20-1 to TRBJ1-6; TRBD1 matches 7 bases. V lost 6 bases to trimming and J lost 7 bases; unmatched junction nucleotides: 9. CDR1 and CDR2 (germline): DFQATT, SNEGSKA (reference sequence). The CDR3 is 14 residues long.

The V gene is TRBV4-1, the J gene TRBJ1-2; D possibly corresponds to TRBD1 (6 bases). V dropped 1 base and J dropped 8 bases, with 17 bases sitting between them. The CDR3 is 15 amino acids. Germline V CDR1 and CDR2: MGHRA, YSYEKL. This CDR3 reads CASSQVIRGLEGYTF. For the CDR3, the DNA is TGCGCCAGCAGCCAAGTTATCAGGGGTTTGGAGGGCTACACCTTC.

The chain recombines TRBV6-1 with TRBJ1-2, with 9 bases that match TRBD1. The CDR3 sequence is 15 residues long. V shed 0 bases and J 8 bases; nucleotides not matched to a gene: 7. CDR1 is MNHNS and CDR2 is SASEGT in the germline V gene. The CDR3 DNA sequence: TGTGCCAGCAGTGAAGCCACAGGGGGCTATGAGGGCTACACCTTC. This codes for CASSEATGGYEGYTF.

The rearrangement uses TRBV3-1 (or the pseudogene TRBV3-2) and TRBJ1-5; 7 positions match TRBD1. This CDR3 contains 13 residues. The germline V gene encodes CDR1 LGHDT and CDR2 YNNKEL (reference sequence). The V segment lost 5 bases and the J segment 4 bases; nucleotides outside the gene matches: 2. In DNA, the CDR3 is TGTGCCAGCAGCATGACAGGGAATCAGCCCCAGCATTTT. Translation: CASSMTGNQPQHF.

The chain employs TRBV5-4 and TRBJ2-1; no definite D call. The V end lost 3 bases, the J end lost 6 bases, and 4 bases lay between the germline ends. CDR1 and CDR2 (germline): SGHNT, YYREEE (reference sequence). The CDR3 runs to 11 residues. The CDR3: CASSSINEQFF. The CDR3 coding sequence is TGTGCCAGCAGCTCAATCAATGAGCAGTTCTTC.

The chain employs TRBV7-2 and TRBJ2-7, with TRBD2 matching 9 bases. Trimming at V came to 1 base and at J to 0 bases, leaving 7 bases not matched to a gene. The CDR3 is made up of 17 amino acids. CDR1 SGHTA and CDR2 FQGNSA come from the germline V gene. CDR3 residues: CASSLGGLAGSSYEQYF. CDR3 in DNA: TGTGCCAGCAGCTTAGGAGGGCTAGCGGGGAGCTCCTACGAGCAGTACTTC.

The chain has TRBV19 and TRBJ2-3; tentative D call: TRBD1 (5 bases). This CDR3 has 15 amino acids. Germline V gives CDR1 LNHDA, CDR2 SQIVND (reference sequence). The V end lost 3 bases, the J end lost 7 bases, and 17 bases lay between the germline ends. The CDR3 sequence: CASSIPSGLSHTQYF. The CDR3 region has the DNA TGTGCCAGTAGTATCCCGTCAGGGCTCTCACATACGCAGTATTTT.